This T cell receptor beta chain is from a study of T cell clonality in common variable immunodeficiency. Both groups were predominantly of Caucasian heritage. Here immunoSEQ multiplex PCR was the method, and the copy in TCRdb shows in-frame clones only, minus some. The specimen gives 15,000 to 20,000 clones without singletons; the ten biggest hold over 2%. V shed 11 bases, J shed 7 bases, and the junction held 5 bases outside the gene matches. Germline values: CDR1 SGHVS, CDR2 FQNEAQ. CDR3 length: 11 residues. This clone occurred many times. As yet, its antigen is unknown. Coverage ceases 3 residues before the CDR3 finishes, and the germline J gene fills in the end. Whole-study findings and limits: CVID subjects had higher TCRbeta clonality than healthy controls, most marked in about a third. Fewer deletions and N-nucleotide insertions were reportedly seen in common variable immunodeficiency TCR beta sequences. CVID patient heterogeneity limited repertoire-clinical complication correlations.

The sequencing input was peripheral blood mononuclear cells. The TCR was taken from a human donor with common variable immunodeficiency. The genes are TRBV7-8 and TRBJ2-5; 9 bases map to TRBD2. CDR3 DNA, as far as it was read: TGTGCCGCGGGGGGGTCCGCGACC. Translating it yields CAAGGSAT. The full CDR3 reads CAAGGSATQYF.